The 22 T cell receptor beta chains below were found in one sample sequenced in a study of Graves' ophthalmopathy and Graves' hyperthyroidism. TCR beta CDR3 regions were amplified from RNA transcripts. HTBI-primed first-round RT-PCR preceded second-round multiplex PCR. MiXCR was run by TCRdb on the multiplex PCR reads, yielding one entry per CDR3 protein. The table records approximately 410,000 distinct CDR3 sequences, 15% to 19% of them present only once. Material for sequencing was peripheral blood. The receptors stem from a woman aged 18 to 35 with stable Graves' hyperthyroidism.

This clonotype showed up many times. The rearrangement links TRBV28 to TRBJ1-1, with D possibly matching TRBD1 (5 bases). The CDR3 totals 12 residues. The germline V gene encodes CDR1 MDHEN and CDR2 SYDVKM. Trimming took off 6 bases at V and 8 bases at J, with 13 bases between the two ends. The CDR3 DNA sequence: TGTGCCAGCAGATTAACAGGCGGGGAAGCTTTCTTT. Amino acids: CASRLTGGEAFF. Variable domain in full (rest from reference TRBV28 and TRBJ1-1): DVKVTQSSRYLVKRTGEKVFLECVQDMDHENMFWYRQDPGLGLRLIYFSYDVKMKEKGDIPEGYSVSREKKERFSLILESASTNQTSMYLCASRLTGGEAFFGQGTRLTVV.

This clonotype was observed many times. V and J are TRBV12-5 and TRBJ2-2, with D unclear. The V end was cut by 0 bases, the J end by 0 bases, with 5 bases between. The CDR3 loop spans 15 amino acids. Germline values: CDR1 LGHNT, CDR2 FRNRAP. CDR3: CASGLVSANTGELFF. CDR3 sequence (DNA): TGTGCTAGTGGTTTGGTATCGGCGAACACCGGGGAGCTGTTTTTT.

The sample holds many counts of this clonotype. The DNA of the CDR3 is TGTGCCAGCGACGATGGACAGATGAACACTGAAGCTTTCTTT. This gives the protein CASDDGQMNTEAFF. The V gene is TRBV6-2 or TRBV6-3, the J gene TRBJ1-1, with D possibly matching TRBD1 (6 bases). CDR1 MNHEY and CDR2 SVGEGT come from the germline V gene. This CDR3 is built from 14 residues. The V end lost 8 bases, the J end lost 0 bases, and 13 bases lay between the germline ends.

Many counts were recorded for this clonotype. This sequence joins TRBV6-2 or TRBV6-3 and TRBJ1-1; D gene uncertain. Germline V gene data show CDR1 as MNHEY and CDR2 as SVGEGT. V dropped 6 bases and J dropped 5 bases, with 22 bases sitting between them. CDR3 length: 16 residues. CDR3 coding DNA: TGTGCCAGCAGGCGGATCGGGCGTAATTCCGAAACTGAAGCTTTCTTT. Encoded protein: CASRRIGRNSETEAFF.

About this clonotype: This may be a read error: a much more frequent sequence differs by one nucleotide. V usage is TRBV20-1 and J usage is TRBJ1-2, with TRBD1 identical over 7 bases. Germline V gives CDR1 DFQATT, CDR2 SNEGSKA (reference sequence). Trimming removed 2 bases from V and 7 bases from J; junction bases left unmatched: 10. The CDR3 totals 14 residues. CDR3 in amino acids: CSARYQQGGGGYTF. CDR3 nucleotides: TGCAGTGCTAGATATCAGCAGGGGGGTGGTGGCTACACCTTC.

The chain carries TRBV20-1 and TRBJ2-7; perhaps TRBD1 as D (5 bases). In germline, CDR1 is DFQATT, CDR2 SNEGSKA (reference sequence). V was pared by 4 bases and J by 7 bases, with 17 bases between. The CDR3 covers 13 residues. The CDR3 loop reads CSAKDTYTLEQYF. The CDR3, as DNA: TGCAGTGCTAAGGACACCTACACATTAGAGCAGTACTTC.

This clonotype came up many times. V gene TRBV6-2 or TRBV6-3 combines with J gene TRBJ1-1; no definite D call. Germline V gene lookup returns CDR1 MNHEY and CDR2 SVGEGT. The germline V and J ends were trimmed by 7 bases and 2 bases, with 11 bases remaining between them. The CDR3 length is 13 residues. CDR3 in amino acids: CASKQDLNTEAFF. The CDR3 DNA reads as TGTGCCAGCAAGCAGGATCTAAACACTGAAGCTTTCTTT.

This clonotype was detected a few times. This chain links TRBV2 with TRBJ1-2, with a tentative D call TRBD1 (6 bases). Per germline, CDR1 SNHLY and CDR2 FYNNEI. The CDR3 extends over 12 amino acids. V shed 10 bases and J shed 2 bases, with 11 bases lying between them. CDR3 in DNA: TGTGCCACCAGGGGCGGAAACTATGGCTACACCTTC. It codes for CATRGGNYGYTF.

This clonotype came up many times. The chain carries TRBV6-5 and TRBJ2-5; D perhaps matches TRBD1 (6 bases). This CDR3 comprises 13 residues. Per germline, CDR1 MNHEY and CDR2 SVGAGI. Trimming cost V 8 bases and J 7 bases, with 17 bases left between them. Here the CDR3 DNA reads TGTGCCAGCCGTCCCCCAGGGGTGGTGACCCAGTACTTC. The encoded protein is CASRPPGVVTQYF.

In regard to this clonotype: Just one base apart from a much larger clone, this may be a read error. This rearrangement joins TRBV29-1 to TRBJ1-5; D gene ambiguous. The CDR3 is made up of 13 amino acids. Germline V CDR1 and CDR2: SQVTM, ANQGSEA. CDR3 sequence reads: CSVGHFSNQPQRF. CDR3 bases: TGCAGCGTTGGTCACTTTAGCAATCAGCCCCAGCGTTTT.

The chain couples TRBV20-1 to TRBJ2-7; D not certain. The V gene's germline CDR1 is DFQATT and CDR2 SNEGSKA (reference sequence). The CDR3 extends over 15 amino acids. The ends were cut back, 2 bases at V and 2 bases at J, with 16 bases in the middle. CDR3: CSARPLPTWAYEQYF. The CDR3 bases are TGCAGTGCTAGACCCCTCCCGACATGGGCCTACGAGCAGTACTTC.

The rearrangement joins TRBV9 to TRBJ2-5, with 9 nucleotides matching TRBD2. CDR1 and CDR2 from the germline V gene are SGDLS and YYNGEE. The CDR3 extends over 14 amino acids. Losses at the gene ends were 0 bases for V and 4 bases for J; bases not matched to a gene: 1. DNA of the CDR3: TGTGCCAGCAGCGTAGCAGCGGGGGGAGAGACCCAGTACTTC. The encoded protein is CASSVAAGGETQYF. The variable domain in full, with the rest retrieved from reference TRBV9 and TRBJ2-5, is DSGVTQTPKHLITATGQRVTLRCSPRSGDLSVYWYQQSLDQGLQFLIQYYNGEERAKGNILERFSAQQFPDLHSELNLSSLELGDSALYFCASSVAAGGETQYFGPGTRLLVL.

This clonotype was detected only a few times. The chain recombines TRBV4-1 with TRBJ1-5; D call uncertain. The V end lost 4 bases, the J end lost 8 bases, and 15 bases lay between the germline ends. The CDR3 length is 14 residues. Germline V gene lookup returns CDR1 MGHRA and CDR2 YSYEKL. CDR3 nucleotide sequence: TGCGCCAGCAGCCGAACAAGTGGCGAGGAGCCCCAGCATTTT. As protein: CASSRTSGEEPQHF.

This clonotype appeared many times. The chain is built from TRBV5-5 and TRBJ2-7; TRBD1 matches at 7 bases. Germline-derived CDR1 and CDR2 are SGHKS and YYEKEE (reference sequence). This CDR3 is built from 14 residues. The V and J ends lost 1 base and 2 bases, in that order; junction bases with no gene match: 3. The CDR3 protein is CASSLWQGAYEQYF. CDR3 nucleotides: TGTGCCAGCAGCTTGTGGCAGGGGGCCTACGAGCAGTACTTC.

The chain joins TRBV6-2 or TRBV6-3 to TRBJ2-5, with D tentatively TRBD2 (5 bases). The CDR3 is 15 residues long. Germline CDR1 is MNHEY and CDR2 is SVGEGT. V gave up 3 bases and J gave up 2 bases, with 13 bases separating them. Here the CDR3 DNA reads TGTGCCAGCAGTTATCGGGATTTACTGCAAGAGACCCAGTACTTC. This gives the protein CASSYRDLLQETQYF.

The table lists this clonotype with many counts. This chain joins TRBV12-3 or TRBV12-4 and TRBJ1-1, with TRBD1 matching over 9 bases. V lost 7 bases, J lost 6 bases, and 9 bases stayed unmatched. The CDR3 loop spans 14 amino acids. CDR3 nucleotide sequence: TGTGCCAGCAAGGACAGGGGCGGAGGTGCTGAAGCTTTCTTT. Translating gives CASKDRGGGAEAFF.

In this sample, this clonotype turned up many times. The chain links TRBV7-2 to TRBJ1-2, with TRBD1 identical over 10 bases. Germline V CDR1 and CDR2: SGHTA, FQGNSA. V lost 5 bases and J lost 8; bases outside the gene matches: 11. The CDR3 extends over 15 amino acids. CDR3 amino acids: CASSPRQGAYWGYTF. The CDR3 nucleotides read TGTGCCAGCAGCCCACGACAGGGGGCTTATTGGGGCTACACCTTC.

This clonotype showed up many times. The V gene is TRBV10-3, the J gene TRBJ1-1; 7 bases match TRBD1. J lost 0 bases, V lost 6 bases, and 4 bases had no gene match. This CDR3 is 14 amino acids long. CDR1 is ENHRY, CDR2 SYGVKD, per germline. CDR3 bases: TGTGCCATCAGATCGGACAGGATGAACACTGAAGCTTTCTTT. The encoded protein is CAIRSDRMNTEAFF.

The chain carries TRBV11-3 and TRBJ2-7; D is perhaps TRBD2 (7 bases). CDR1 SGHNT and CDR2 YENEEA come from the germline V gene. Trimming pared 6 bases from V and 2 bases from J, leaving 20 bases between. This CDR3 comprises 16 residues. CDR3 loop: CASSLSAGEGAYEQYF. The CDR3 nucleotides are TGTGCCAGCAGTCTGAGTGCGGGGGAGGGGGCCTACGAGCAGTACTTC. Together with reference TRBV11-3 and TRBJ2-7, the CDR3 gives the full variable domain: EAGVVQSPRYKIIEKKQPVAFWCNPISGHNTLYWYLQNLGQGPELLIRYENEEAVDDSQLPKDRFSAERLKGVDSTLKIQPAELGDSAVYLCASSLSAGEGAYEQYFGPGTRLTVT.

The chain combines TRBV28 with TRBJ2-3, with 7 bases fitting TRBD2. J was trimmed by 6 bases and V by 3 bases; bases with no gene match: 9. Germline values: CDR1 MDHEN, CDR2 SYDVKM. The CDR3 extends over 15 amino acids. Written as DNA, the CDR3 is TGTGCCAGCAGTTTGTGGCTAGCGGCCGGGGATACGCAGTATTTT. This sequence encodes CASSLWLAAGDTQYF.

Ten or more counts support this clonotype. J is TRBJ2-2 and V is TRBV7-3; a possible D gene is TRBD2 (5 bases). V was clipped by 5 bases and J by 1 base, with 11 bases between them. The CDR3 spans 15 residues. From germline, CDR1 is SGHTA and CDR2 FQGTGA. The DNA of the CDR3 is TGTGCCAGCAGCCGAGAACTAGGGAACACCGGGGAGCTGTTTTTT. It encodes CASSRELGNTGELFF.

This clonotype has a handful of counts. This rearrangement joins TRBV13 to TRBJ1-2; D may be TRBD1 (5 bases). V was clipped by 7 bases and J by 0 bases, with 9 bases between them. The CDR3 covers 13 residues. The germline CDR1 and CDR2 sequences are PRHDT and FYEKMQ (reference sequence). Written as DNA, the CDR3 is TGTGCCAGCACCCAGGGAACTAACTATGGCTACACCTTC. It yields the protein CASTQGTNYGYTF.